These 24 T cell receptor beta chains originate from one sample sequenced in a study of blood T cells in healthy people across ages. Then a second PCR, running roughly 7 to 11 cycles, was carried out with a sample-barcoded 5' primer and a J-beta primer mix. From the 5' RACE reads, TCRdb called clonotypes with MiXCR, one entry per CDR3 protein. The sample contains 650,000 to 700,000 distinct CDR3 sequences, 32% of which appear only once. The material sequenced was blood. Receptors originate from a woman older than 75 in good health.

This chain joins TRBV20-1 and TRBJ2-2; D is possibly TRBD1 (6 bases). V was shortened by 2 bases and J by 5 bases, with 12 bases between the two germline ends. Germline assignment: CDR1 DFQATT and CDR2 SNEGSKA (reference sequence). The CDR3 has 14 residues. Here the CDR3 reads CSARTQGNTGELFF. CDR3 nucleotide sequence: TGCAGTGCTAGAACTCAGGGGAATACCGGGGAGCTGTTTTTT.

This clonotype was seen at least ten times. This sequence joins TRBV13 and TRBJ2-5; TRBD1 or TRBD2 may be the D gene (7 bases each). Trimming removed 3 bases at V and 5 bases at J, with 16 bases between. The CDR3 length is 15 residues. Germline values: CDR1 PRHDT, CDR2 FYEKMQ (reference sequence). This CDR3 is CASSFPRQGGETQYF. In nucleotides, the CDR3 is TGTGCCAGCAGCTTTCCGCGACAGGGAGGGGAGACCCAGTACTTC. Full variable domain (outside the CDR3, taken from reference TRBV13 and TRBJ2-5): AAGVIQSPRHLIKEKRETATLKCYPIPRHDTVYWYQQGPGQDPQFLISFYEKMQSDKGSIPDRFSAQQFSDYHSELNMSSLELGDSALYFCASSFPRQGGETQYFGPGTRLLVL.

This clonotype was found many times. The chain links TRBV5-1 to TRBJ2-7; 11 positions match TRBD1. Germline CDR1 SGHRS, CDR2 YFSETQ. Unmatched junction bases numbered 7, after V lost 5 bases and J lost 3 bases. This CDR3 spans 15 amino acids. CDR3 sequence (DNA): TGCGCCAGCAGGGTGGCCGGGACAGGGGGCTACGAGCAGTACTTC. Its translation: CASRVAGTGGYEQYF.

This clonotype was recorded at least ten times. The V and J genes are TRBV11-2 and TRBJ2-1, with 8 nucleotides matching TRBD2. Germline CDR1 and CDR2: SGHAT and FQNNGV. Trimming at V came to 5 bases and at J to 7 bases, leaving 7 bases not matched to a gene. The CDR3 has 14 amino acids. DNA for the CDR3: TGTGCCAGCAGCCCGTCCGCTAGCGGGAATGAGCAGTTCTTC. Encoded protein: CASSPSASGNEQFF.

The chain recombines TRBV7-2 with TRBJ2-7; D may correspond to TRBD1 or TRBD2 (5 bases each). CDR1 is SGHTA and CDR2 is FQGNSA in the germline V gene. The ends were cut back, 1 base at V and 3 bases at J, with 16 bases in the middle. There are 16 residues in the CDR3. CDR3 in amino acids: CASSLVGAGLDYEQYF. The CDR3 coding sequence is TGTGCCAGCAGCTTAGTTGGGGCTGGACTGGACTACGAGCAGTACTTC. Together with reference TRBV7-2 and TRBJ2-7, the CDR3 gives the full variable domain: GAGVSQSPSNKVTEKGKDVELRCDPISGHTALYWYRQSLGQGLEFLIYFQGNSAPDKSGLPSDRFSAERTGGSVSTLTIQRTQQEDSAVYLCASSLVGAGLDYEQYFGPGTRLTVT.

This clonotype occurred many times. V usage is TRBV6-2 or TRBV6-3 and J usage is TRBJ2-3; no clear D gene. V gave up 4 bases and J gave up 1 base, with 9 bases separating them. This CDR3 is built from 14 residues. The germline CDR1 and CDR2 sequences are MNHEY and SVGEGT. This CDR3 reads CASSSPARTDTQYF. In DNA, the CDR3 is TGTGCCAGCAGTTCTCCAGCGCGCACAGATACGCAGTATTTT.

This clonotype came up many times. CDR3 sequence reads: CSARDMRRGTTYEQYF. The CDR3, as DNA: TGCAGTGCTAGAGATATGAGGCGGGGGACCACCTACGAGCAGTACTTC. The rearrangement uses TRBV20-1 and TRBJ2-7, with 7 nucleotides matching TRBD2. The CDR3 spans 16 residues. The ends lost 0 bases at V and 2 bases at J; junction bases unmatched: 10. Germline CDR1 is DFQATT and CDR2 is SNEGSKA (reference sequence).

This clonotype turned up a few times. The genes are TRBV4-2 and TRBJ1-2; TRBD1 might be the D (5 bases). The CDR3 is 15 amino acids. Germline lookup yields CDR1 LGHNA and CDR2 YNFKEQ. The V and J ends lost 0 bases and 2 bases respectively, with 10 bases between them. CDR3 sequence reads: CASSQETGGNYGYTF. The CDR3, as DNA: TGTGCCAGCAGCCAAGAAACGGGGGGGAACTATGGCTACACCTTC.

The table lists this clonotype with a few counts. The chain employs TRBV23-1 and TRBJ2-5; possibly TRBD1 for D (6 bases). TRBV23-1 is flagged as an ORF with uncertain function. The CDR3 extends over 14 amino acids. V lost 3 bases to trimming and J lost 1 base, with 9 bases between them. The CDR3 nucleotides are TGCGCCAGCAGTCATCAGGACAGCCAAGAGACCCAGTACTTC. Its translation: CASSHQDSQETQYF.

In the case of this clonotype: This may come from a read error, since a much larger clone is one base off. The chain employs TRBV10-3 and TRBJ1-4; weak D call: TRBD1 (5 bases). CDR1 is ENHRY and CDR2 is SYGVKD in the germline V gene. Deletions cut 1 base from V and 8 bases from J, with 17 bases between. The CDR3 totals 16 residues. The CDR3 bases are TGTGCCATCAGTGAGTTTGGGGCAGCGGATAACGAAAAACTGTTTTTT. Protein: CAISEFGAADNEKLFF.

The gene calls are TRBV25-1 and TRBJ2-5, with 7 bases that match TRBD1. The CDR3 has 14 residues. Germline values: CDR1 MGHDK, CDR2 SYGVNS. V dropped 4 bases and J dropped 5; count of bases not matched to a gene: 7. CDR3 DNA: TGTGCCAGCAGTGCCAGACAGGGAAGCGAGACCCAGTACTTC. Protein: CASSARQGSETQYF.

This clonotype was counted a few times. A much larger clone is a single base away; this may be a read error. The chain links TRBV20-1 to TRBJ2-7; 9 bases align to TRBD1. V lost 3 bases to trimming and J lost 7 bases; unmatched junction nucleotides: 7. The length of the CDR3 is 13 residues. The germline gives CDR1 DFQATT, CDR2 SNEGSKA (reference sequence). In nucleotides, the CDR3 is TGCAGTGCTAGGGACAGGGGTAGCAATGAGCAGTACTTC. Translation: CSARDRGSNEQYF.

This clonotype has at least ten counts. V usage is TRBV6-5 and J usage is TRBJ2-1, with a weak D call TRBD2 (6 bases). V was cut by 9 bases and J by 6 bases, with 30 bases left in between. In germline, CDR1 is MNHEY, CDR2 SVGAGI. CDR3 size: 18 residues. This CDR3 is CASSPTLAGNHVGNEQFF. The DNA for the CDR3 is TGTGCCAGTTCCCCGACATTGGCGGGGAACCATGTAGGCAATGAGCAGTTCTTC.

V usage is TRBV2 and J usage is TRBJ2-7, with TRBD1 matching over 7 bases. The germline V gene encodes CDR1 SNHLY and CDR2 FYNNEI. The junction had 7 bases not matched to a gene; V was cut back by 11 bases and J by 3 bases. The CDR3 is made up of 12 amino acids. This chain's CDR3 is CAGGDSSYEQYF. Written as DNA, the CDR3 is TGTGCCGGTGGGGACAGCAGCTACGAGCAGTACTTC. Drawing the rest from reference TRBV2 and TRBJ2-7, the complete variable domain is EPEVTQTPSHQVTQMGQEVILRCVPISNHLYFYWYRQILGQKVEFLVSFYNNEISEKSEIFDDQFSVERPDGSNFTLKIRSTKLEDSAMYFCAGGDSSYEQYFGPGTRLTVT.

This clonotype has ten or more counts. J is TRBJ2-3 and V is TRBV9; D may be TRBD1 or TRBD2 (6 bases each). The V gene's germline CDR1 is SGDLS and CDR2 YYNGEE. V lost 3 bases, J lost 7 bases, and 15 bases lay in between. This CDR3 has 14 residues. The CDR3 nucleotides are TGTGCCAGCAGCGCGGGGGCCCCAGAAAATACGCAGTATTTT. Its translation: CASSAGAPENTQYF.

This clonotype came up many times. The CDR3 loop reads CATSDPGTGDGETQYF. The CDR3 DNA follows: TGTGCCACCAGTGATCCCGGGACAGGAGATGGGGAGACCCAGTACTTC. The chain couples TRBV24-1 to TRBJ2-5; the match to TRBD1 covers 8 bases. The CDR3 runs to 16 residues. Germline loops: CDR1 KGHDR, CDR2 SFDVKD. V lost 3 bases and J lost 5; bases outside the gene matches: 10.

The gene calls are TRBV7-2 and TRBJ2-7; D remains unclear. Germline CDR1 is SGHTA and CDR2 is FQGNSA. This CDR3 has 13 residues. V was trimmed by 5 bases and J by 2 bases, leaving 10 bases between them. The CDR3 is CASSRVPPYEQYF. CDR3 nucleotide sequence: TGTGCCAGCAGCCGAGTCCCTCCCTACGAGCAGTACTTC.

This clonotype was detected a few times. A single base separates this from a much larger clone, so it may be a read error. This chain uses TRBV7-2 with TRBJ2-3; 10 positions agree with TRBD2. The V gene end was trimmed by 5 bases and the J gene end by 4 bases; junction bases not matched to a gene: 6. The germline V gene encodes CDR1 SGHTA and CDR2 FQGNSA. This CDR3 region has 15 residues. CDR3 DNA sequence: TGTGCCAGCAGCATGAGCGGGGGGGCCCCAGATACGCAGTATTTT. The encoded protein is CASSMSGGAPDTQYF.

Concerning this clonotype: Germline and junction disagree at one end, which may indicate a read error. The CDR3 DNA reads as TGCAGTGTGCGTGAGGCAGTCCGGGGAGATACGCGGTATTTT. Translating it yields CSVREAVRGDTRYF. This sequence joins TRBV20-1 and TRBJ2-3; D perhaps matches TRBD2 (5 bases). Germline CDR1 reads DFQATT; CDR2 reads SNEGSKA (reference sequence). This CDR3 contains 14 residues.

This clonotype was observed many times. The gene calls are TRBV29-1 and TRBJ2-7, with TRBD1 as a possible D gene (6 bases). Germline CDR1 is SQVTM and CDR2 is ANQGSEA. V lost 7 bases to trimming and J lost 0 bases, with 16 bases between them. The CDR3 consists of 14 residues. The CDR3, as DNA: TGCAGCGCCTCGCAGGGGTTAAGCTCCTACGAGCAGTACTTC. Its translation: CSASQGLSSYEQYF.

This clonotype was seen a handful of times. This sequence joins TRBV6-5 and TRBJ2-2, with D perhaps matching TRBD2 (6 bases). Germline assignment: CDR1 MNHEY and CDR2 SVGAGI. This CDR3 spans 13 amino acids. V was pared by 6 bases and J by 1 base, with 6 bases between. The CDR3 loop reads CASRRGNTGELFF. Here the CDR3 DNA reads TGTGCCAGCAGGCGGGGGAACACCGGGGAGCTGTTTTTT.

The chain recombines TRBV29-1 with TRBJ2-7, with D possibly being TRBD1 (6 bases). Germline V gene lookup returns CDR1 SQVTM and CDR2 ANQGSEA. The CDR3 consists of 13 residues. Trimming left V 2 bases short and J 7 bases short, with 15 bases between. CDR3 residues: CSVERLEGDEQYF. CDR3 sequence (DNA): TGCAGCGTTGAAAGACTCGAGGGGGATGAGCAGTACTTC.

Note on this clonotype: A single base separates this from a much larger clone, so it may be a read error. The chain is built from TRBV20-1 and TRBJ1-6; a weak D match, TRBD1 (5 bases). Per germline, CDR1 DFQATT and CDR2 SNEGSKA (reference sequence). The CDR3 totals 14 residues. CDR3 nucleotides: TGCAGTGCTAGTGGCAGGGCGTATAATTCACTCCTCCACTTT. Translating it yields CSASGRAYNSLLHF.

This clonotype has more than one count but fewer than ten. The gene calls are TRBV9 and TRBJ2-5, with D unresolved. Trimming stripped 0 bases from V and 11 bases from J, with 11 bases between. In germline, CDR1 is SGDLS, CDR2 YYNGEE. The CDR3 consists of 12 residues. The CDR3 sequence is CASSVGHNEQYF. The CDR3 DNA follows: TGTGCCAGCAGCGTAGGGCACAATGAGCAGTACTTC.